This T cell receptor beta chain was profiled in a study of cytotoxic CD8 clonotypes in ibrutinib-treated CLL. Study background: Mean values per sample were a few hundred thousand productive templates and roughly 90,000 productive rearrangements.

The study's findings and limits: Clonality, elevated at ibrutinib response, dropped back toward baseline at progression.

The CDR3 loop spans 18 amino acids. The germline gives CDR1 SGHVS, CDR2 FNYEAQ. V dropped 4 bases and J dropped 0; count of bases not matched to a gene: 9. In regard to this clone: Its cognate antigen is unknown.

The intended depth for sequencing was 1 in 200,000 to 1 in 1 million T cells. Generated by immunoSEQ multiplex PCR, the TCRdb table keeps only in-frame clones and is missing some. The profile shows around 300,000 clones, roughly 85% of them singletons. The TCR comes from a human donor with chronic lymphocytic leukemia. The starting material was PBMCs, obtained before ibrutinib treatment. The genes are TRBV7-6 and TRBJ2-6; 7 bases line up with TRBD1. The CDR3 spells CASSSQGPSHSGANVLTF. CDR3 nucleotides: TGTGCCAGCAGCTCACAGGGGCCTTCCCACTCTGGGGCCAACGTCCTGACTTTC. Using reference TRBV7-6 and TRBJ2-6 for the parts outside the CDR3, the full variable domain is GAGVSQSPRYKVTKRGQDVALRCDPISGHVSLYWYRQALGQGPEFLTYFNYEAQQDKSGLPNDRFSAERPEGSISTLTIQRTEQRDSAMYRCASSSQGPSHSGANVLTFGAGSRLTVL.